This T cell receptor beta chain was sequenced for a study of beta chain features in type 1 diabetes. Findings of the study overall: Patients and controls would share equally any PCR tilt toward shorter templates. Shorter TCRB CDR3s, moderately but significantly so, marked every one of the four CD4+ subsets in Type 1 diabetes patients. Insertions were fewer and deletions more numerous at VDJ junctions in type 1 diabetes patients.

Germline loops: CDR1 MDHEN, CDR2 SYDVKM. The germline V and J ends were trimmed by 8 bases and 1 base, with 14 bases remaining between them. The CDR3 is made up of 14 amino acids. On this clone itself: Its matching antigen is unknown.

The entirety of the isolated RNA underwent reverse transcription, so expressed TCRB transcripts were sequenced. The read count averaged approximately 3.3 million across naive, central memory and regulatory T cell samples. Sequencing used immunoSEQ multiplex PCR; TCRdb keeps in-frame clones, though not all of them. The data show about 370,000 clones, with 8.5% to 10% seen just once and about 0.63% held by the top ten. This chain uses TRBV28 with TRBJ2-5, with D possibly called TRBD1 or TRBD2 (6 bases each). Sequencing used central memory CD4+ T cells from blood. This TCR came from a man in his thirties or forties with type 1 diabetes. The CDR3: CASRWGAVQETQYF. As DNA, the CDR3 is TGTGCCAGCCGATGGGGGGCCGTCCAAGAGACCCAGTACTTC.